This TCR beta chain was recorded in a study of blood T cell repertoires in COVID-19. Study information: Donors in the United States, Italy and Spain gave samples during acute or convalescent COVID-19.

Generated by immunoSEQ multiplex PCR, the TCRdb table keeps only in-frame clones and is missing some. The data show about 34,000 clones, around 75% seen once. Sequenced material: peripheral blood. This TCR was sampled from a man at least 80 years old with active or convalescent COVID-19.

CDR3: CASSWDFYEQYF. CDR3 coding DNA: TGTGCCAGCAGTTGGGACTTCTACGAGCAGTACTTC. V usage is TRBV28 and J usage is TRBJ2-7; D may be TRBD2 (6 bases). The V and J ends lost 4 bases and 3 bases respectively, with 7 bases between them. The CDR3 consists of 12 residues. Looked up from germline, CDR1 is MDHEN and CDR2 is SYDVKM. The full variable domain, rest sourced from reference TRBV28 and TRBJ2-7, is DVKVTQSSRYLVKRTGEKVFLECVQDMDHENMFWYRQDPGLGLRLIYFSYDVKMKEKGDIPEGYSVSREKKERFSLILESASTNQTSMYLCASSWDFYEQYFGPGTRLTVT.